Each of the 15 T cell receptor beta chains below was sequenced from the same sample in a study of spatial heterogeneity in lung cancer. A single record per CDR3 protein comes from TCRdb applying MiXCR to the 5' RACE reads. The data hold around 110,000 distinct CDR3 sequences, with less than 15% observed a single time. Time point: blood at routine non-recurrence follow-up after resection. Tumor, nontumor lung or frozen PBMC supplied whole RNA that was sequenced unsorted. The sequencing used PBMCs, collected at follow-up. The receptors shown here come from a male donor with early-stage non-small cell lung cancer.

There are a few counts of this clonotype. The chain carries TRBV28 and TRBJ1-2; D might be TRBD1 (5 bases). Germline V gene data show CDR1 as MDHEN and CDR2 as SYDVKM. Deletions cut 3 bases from V and 3 bases from J, with 20 bases between. The CDR3 is made up of 17 amino acids. CDR3 in amino acids: CASSFQLGRTADYGYTF. The DNA of the CDR3 is TGTGCCAGCAGTTTCCAATTGGGACGAACCGCTGACTATGGCTACACCTTC.

This sequence joins TRBV6-5 and TRBJ1-3; D is possibly TRBD1 (5 bases). Germline V gene data show CDR1 as MNHEY and CDR2 as SVGAGI. The length of the CDR3 is 18 residues. Trimming took off 5 bases at V and 4 bases at J, with 24 bases between the two ends. In nucleotides, the CDR3 is TGTGCCAGCAGTGCGACTGGCGTCTTCTTAGGGGCCGGAAACACCATATATTTT. It is translated as CASSATGVFLGAGNTIYF.

V gene TRBV3-1 combines with J gene TRBJ2-5; the match to TRBD2 covers 12 bases. This CDR3 has 15 residues. Germline assignment: CDR1 LGHDT and CDR2 YNNKEL (reference sequence). V shed 4 bases and J 6 bases; nucleotides not matched to a gene: 6. The chain's CDR3 is CASSPASGGAKTQYF. The DNA of the CDR3 is TGTGCCAGCAGCCCTGCTAGCGGGGGGGCGAAGACCCAGTACTTC.

This clonotype was seen at least ten times. The V and J genes are TRBV5-1 and TRBJ1-1, with TRBD1 as a possible D gene (6 bases). The CDR3 consists of 15 residues. Trimming removed 4 bases at V and 4 bases at J, with 17 bases between. Germline CDR1 is SGHRS and CDR2 is YFSETQ. CDR3 protein: CASSPQGWGTTEAFF. The CDR3 DNA sequence: TGCGCCAGCAGCCCACAGGGATGGGGGACCACTGAAGCTTTCTTT. Based on the CDR3 plus reference TRBV5-1 and TRBJ1-1, the full variable domain is KAGVTQTPRYLIKTRGQQVTLSCSPISGHRSVSWYQQTPGQGLQFLFEYFSETQRNKGNFPGRFSGRQFSNSRSEMNVSTLELGDSALYLCASSPQGWGTTEAFFGQGTRLTVV.

The rearrangement uses TRBV3-1 and TRBJ1-1; D unresolved. The CDR3 is 16 amino acids. The V and J ends lost 2 bases and 5 bases respectively, with 18 bases between them. The germline V gene encodes CDR1 LGHDT and CDR2 YNNKEL (reference sequence). DNA for the CDR3: TGTGCCAGCAGCCAAATCTCCCCCCTGGGGATGACTGAAGCTTTCTTT. Its protein product is CASSQISPLGMTEAFF.

This clonotype has a handful of counts. The V and J genes are TRBV5-4 and TRBJ1-1, with 9 positions matching TRBD1. The CDR3 totals 17 residues. CDR1 is SGHNT, CDR2 YYREEE, per germline (reference sequence). The J segment lost 5 bases and the V segment lost 4 bases, leaving 15 bases of the junction unmatched. CDR3 nucleotides: TGTGCCAGCAGCCGCCCCAAAAGGACAGGGGCAGGAACTGAAGCTTTCTTT. Its protein product is CASSRPKRTGAGTEAFF.

In this sample, this clonotype turned up many times. This rearrangement joins TRBV20-1 to TRBJ1-2; unclear D gene. This CDR3 has 11 residues. The V gene lost 7 bases and the J gene lost 0 bases, with 6 bases spanning the gap. Germline CDR1 reads DFQATT; CDR2 reads SNEGSKA (reference sequence). In DNA form, the CDR3 reads TGCAGTGAAGTCTCTAACTATGGCTACACCTTC. Its translation: CSEVSNYGYTF.

This chain connects TRBV7-8 to TRBJ1-2; D is ambiguous. Trimming stripped 0 bases from V and 7 bases from J, with 6 bases between. CDR1 SGHVS and CDR2 FQNEAQ come from the germline V gene. There are 12 residues in the CDR3. CDR3 sequence reads: CASSLASRGYTF. As DNA, the CDR3 is TGTGCCAGCAGCTTAGCGAGCCGTGGCTACACCTTC.

The chain employs TRBV12-3 or TRBV12-4 and TRBJ1-5, with D tentatively TRBD1 (5 bases). CDR3 length equals 13 residues. The germline V and J ends were trimmed by 4 bases and 4 bases, with 8 bases remaining between them. The chain's CDR3 is CASSSGENQPQHF. For the CDR3, the DNA is TGTGCCAGCAGTTCGGGGGAGAATCAGCCCCAGCATTTT.

This chain links TRBV4-3 with TRBJ1-1, with TRBD1 matching 7 bases. Germline V lookup: CDR1 LGHNA, CDR2 YSLEER. V trimming: 2 bases; J trimming: 8 bases; junction bases outside the gene matches: 5. This CDR3 has 13 amino acids. CDR3 bases: TGCGCCAGCAGCCAATTGACAGGGAGGGAAGCTTTCTTT. Amino acids: CASSQLTGREAFF.

Only a few counts were recorded for this clonotype. V gene TRBV9 combines with J gene TRBJ2-2, with D maybe TRBD2 (6 bases). V was shortened by 3 bases and J by 8 bases, with 11 bases between the two germline ends. Germline CDR1 is SGDLS and CDR2 is YYNGEE. The CDR3 spans 13 residues. The CDR3 DNA reads as TGTGCCAGCAGCGCCAGTGGGAGGGGGGAGCTGTTTTTT. Encoded protein: CASSASGRGELFF.

Written as DNA, the CDR3 is TGTGCCATCAGGGACAGAGGCAATGAGCAGTTCTTC. Protein sequence: CAIRDRGNEQFF. This sequence joins TRBV10-3 and TRBJ2-1; tentatively, D is TRBD1 (6 bases). This CDR3 has 12 residues. V lost 6 bases and J lost 6, with 9 bases in between. The germline V gene encodes CDR1 ENHRY and CDR2 SYGVKD.

In regard to this clonotype: This sequence may be a read error, since a much larger clone differs from it by one base. The V call is TRBV24-1, the J call TRBJ2-1, with a tentative D call TRBD1 (6 bases). Trimming pared 4 bases from V and 9 bases from J, leaving 15 bases between. The CDR3 spans 14 residues. Germline CDR1 is KGHDR and CDR2 is SFDVKD. CDR3 sequence (DNA): TGTGCCACCAGTGAACCAGCAGGGGCTGGTGAGCAGTTCTTC. This gives the protein CATSEPAGAGEQFF.

The V gene is TRBV5-1, the J gene TRBJ2-7; TRBD1 aligns across 8 bases. CDR3 length: 17 residues. Trimming took 6 bases from V and 3 from J; bases not matched to a gene: 17. Per germline, CDR1 SGHRS and CDR2 YFSETQ. CDR3: CASKTGVQSLQIYEQYF. CDR3 nucleotides: TGCGCCAGCAAGACAGGGGTTCAGTCCTTACAAATCTACGAGCAGTACTTC.

This clonotype was observed many times. The chain carries TRBV12-3 or TRBV12-4 and TRBJ2-2; D ambiguous. Trimming stripped 6 bases from V and 1 base from J, with 6 bases between. The CDR3 loop spans 13 amino acids. CDR3 DNA: TGTGCCAGCAGCCTAGAGAACACCGGGGAGCTGTTTTTT. The encoded protein is CASSLENTGELFF.